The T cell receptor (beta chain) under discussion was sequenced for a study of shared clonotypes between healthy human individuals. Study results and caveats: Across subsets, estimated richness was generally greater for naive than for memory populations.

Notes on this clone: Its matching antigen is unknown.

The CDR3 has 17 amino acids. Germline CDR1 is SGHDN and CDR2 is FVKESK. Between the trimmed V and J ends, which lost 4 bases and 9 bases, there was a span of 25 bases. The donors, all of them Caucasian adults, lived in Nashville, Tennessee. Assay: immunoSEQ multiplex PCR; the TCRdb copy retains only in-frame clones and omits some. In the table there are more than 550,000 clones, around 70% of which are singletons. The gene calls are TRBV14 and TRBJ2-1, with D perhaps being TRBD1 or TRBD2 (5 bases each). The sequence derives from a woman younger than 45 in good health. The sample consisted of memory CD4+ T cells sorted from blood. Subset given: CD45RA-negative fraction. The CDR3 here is CASSPKMVSGQGGEQFF. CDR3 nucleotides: TGTGCCAGCAGCCCCAAGATGGTCAGCGGTCAGGGCGGTGAGCAGTTCTTC.